This TCR beta chain was recovered during a study of cytomegalovirus exposure and HLA in healthy donors. Study outcomes and limitations: Researchers counted over 150 TCR beta chains as cytomegalovirus-associated.

With regard to this clone: Its specificity is unknown.

Primers included in the PCR were 60 Vbeta and 13 Jbeta primers. TCRdb's table, derived via immunoSEQ multiplex PCR, lists solely in-frame clones and lacks some. The sample carries 130,000 to 150,000 clones, around 77% recorded once. Germline CDR1 SNHLY, CDR2 FYNNEI. This CDR3 contains 14 residues. V lost 6 bases, J lost 6 bases, and 7 bases stayed unmatched. This receptor was identified in a man aged 30 to 45 in good health and CMV-seronegative. This rearrangement joins TRBV2 to TRBJ2-1; 8 nucleotides agree with TRBD2. Sequenced input: PBMCs. The CDR3 loop is CASRPATSGNEQFF. The CDR3 DNA reads as TGTGCCAGCAGGCCGGCTACTAGCGGCAATGAGCAGTTCTTC. Full variable domain (remainder filled in from reference TRBV2 and TRBJ2-1): EPEVTQTPSHQVTQMGQEVILRCVPISNHLYFYWYRQILGQKVEFLVSFYNNEISEKSEIFDDQFSVERPDGSNFTLKIRSTKLEDSAMYFCASRPATSGNEQFFGPGTRLTVL.